A single sample is the source of the 28 T cell receptor beta chains below, sequenced in a study of T cells after yellow fever vaccination. TCRdb passed the 5' RACE reads through MiXCR, listing each CDR3 protein once. The sample has about 110,000 distinct CDR3 sequences; more than 7.5% are singletons. Sequencing used CD8+ T cells sorted from PBMCs, obtained 45 days after the yellow fever booster vaccination. The receptor source for this set is a man younger than 45 who received the YFV17D yellow fever vaccine.

This clonotype was detected many times. The V gene is TRBV27, the J gene TRBJ2-7, with D unclear. This CDR3 spans 11 amino acids. CDR1 is MNHEY, CDR2 SMNVEV, per germline (reference sequence). Trimming pared 4 bases from V and 6 bases from J, leaving 7 bases between. DNA for the CDR3: TGTGCCAGCAGTTCCTTAAGCGAGCAGTACTTC. Translated, it gives CASSSLSEQYF.

The table lists this clonotype with many counts. The rearrangement uses TRBV27 and TRBJ2-7; 7 nucleotides line up with TRBD2. The CDR3 is made up of 13 amino acids. Trimming cost V 6 bases and J 7 bases; bases outside gene matches: 9. CDR1 MNHEY and CDR2 SMNVEV come from the germline V gene (reference sequence). The CDR3 sequence: CASSWGGGLEQYF. The CDR3, as DNA: TGTGCCAGCAGCTGGGGGGGAGGTTTGGAGCAGTACTTC.

This sequence joins TRBV19 and TRBJ1-3; perhaps TRBD1 as D (6 bases). Trimming shortened V by 6 bases and J by 0 bases, and 12 bases separated the two germline ends. Per germline, CDR1 LNHDA and CDR2 SQIVND (reference sequence). The CDR3 contains 15 residues. In DNA form, the CDR3 reads TGTGCCAGTAGCATGAGGACAGCCTCTGGAAACACCATATATTTT. Amino acid sequence: CASSMRTASGNTIYF.

This sequence joins TRBV20-1 and TRBJ2-3; a weak D match, TRBD2 (7 bases). Germline values: CDR1 DFQATT, CDR2 SNEGSKA (reference sequence). This CDR3 is 9 amino acids long. Trimming took off 7 bases at V and 15 bases at J, with 14 bases between the two ends. The CDR3 sequence: CSGGEGGYF. The CDR3, as DNA: TGCAGTGGGGGGGAGGGGGGTTATTTT.

This clonotype appeared many times. The rearrangement uses TRBV20-1 and TRBJ1-5; possible D gene TRBD1, 5 bases. Trimming removed 6 bases from V and 4 bases from J, with 16 bases in between. Germline values: CDR1 DFQATT, CDR2 SNEGSKA (reference sequence). The CDR3 covers 14 residues. In DNA form, the CDR3 reads TGCAGTGCCGGGCAGGGAGGTTCAAATCAGCCCCAGCATTTT. Its protein is CSAGQGGSNQPQHF.

The sample holds many counts of this clonotype. This rearrangement joins TRBV20-1 to TRBJ2-1; the match to TRBD1 covers 7 bases. CDR3 length equals 13 residues. The V and J ends lost 2 bases and 4 bases, in that order; junction bases with no gene match: 2. CDR1 and CDR2 (germline): DFQATT, SNEGSKA (reference sequence). The CDR3 DNA follows: TGCAGTGCTAGATGGGACAGATACAATGAGCAGTTCTTC. Its translation is CSARWDRYNEQFF.

This clonotype was recorded at least ten times. The CDR3 here is CSARSGTSASYEQYF. In DNA, the CDR3 is TGCAGTGCTAGGTCCGGGACTAGCGCTTCCTACGAGCAGTACTTC. J is TRBJ2-7 and V is TRBV20-1; the match to TRBD2 covers 10 bases. The CDR3 totals 15 residues. J gave up 1 base and V 3 bases, and 6 bases lay outside the gene matches. From germline, CDR1 is DFQATT and CDR2 SNEGSKA (reference sequence).

There are a few counts of this clonotype. The CDR3 loop is CASSQEGLAEYNEQFF. CDR3 nucleotide sequence: TGTGCCAGCAGCCAAGAGGGGCTAGCGGAATACAATGAGCAGTTCTTC. The chain joins TRBV3-1 to TRBJ2-1, with TRBD2 identical over 7 bases. The CDR3 totals 16 residues. Germline loops: CDR1 LGHDT, CDR2 YNNKEL (reference sequence). Losses at the gene ends were 0 bases for V and 4 bases for J; bases not matched to a gene: 6.

This clonotype was seen more than once but under ten times. V is TRBV6-5 and J is TRBJ2-7; TRBD1 matches 8 bases. Germline assignment: CDR1 MNHEY and CDR2 SVGAGI. There are 15 residues in the CDR3. Unmatched junction bases numbered 6, after V lost 1 base and J lost 4 bases. The CDR3 loop is CASSYFQGAGYEQYF. The CDR3 region has the DNA TGTGCCAGCAGTTACTTCCAGGGGGCAGGGTACGAGCAGTACTTC.

This clonotype occurred many times. This chain connects TRBV30 to TRBJ2-7; 8 bases match TRBD2. Germline V gene data show CDR1 as GTSNPN and CDR2 as SVGIG (reference sequence). The CDR3 totals 14 residues. The J segment lost 4 bases and the V segment lost 4 bases, leaving 9 bases of the junction unmatched. The CDR3 region is CAWNMAASGYEQYF. The CDR3 region has the DNA TGTGCCTGGAATATGGCGGCTAGCGGGTACGAGCAGTACTTC.

The chain is built from TRBV5-1 and TRBJ1-4; D remains unclear. Between the trimmed V and J ends, which lost 4 bases and 0 bases, there was a span of 16 bases. This CDR3 comprises 17 residues. Germline lookup yields CDR1 SGHRS and CDR2 YFSETQ. Here the CDR3 DNA reads TGCGCCAGCAGCGCTGGCCTGGACGGGACAACTAATGAAAAACTGTTTTTT. Translated, it gives CASSAGLDGTTNEKLFF.

Concerning this clonotype: One base away lies a much larger clone, so this may be a sequencing read error. The chain carries TRBV29-1 and TRBJ2-1; D not resolved. The CDR3 totals 12 residues. With 6 bases removed from V and 5 bases from J, the gap between germline ends came to 11 bases. Germline values: CDR1 SQVTM, CDR2 ANQGSEA. The CDR3 loop reads CSVWQRNNEQFF. CDR3 nucleotide sequence: TGCAGCGTCTGGCAACGAAACAATGAGCAGTTCTTC.

The table lists this clonotype with many counts. This chain links TRBV27 with TRBJ2-1; D remains unclear. V lost 2 bases and J 13 bases, leaving 12 bases between the germline ends. The CDR3 consists of 12 residues. Germline CDR1 MNHEY, CDR2 SMNVEV (reference sequence). CDR3: CASSLKGTTQFF. CDR3 coding DNA: TGTGCCAGCAGTTTAAAGGGAACTACCCAGTTCTTC.

This clonotype showed up just a few times. CDR3 DNA sequence: TGTGCCAGTAGTCACGGGGCGTACAATGAGCAGTTCTTC. Translated, it gives CASSHGAYNEQFF. V is TRBV19 and J is TRBJ2-1; D may match TRBD1 or TRBD2 (5 bases each). V gave up 5 bases and J gave up 4 bases, with 9 bases separating them. The CDR3 totals 13 residues. Germline lookup yields CDR1 LNHDA and CDR2 SQIVND (reference sequence).

This chain joins TRBV2 and TRBJ2-1, with D possibly matching TRBD1 (5 bases). The germline V gene has CDR1 SNHLY and CDR2 FYNNEI. Deletions cut 11 bases from V and 6 bases from J, with 29 bases between. The CDR3 spans 17 residues. The CDR3 protein is CAFSLDVGRPLINEQFF. The CDR3 bases are TGTGCCTTCAGTTTAGACGTGGGGCGCCCCCTAATCAATGAGCAGTTCTTC. The variable domain in full, completed from reference TRBV2 and TRBJ2-1, reads EPEVTQTPSHQVTQMGQEVILRCVPISNHLYFYWYRQILGQKVEFLVSFYNNEISEKSEIFDDQFSVERPDGSNFTLKIRSTKLEDSAMYFCAFSLDVGRPLINEQFFGPGTRLTVL.

There are a few counts of this clonotype. This chain links TRBV7-9 with TRBJ2-7, with D tentatively TRBD2 (5 bases). The CDR3 length is 15 residues. V lost 7 bases, J lost 4 bases, and 20 bases lay in between. The germline V gene has CDR1 SEHNR and CDR2 FQNEAQ (reference sequence). The CDR3 region is CASTLQVASVYEQYF. The CDR3 bases are TGTGCCAGCACCCTTCAAGTAGCGAGCGTGTACGAGCAGTACTTC.

This clonotype was detected only a few times. The genes are TRBV5-5 and TRBJ2-7; D is tentatively TRBD1 or TRBD2 (5 bases each). This CDR3 is built from 14 residues. Germline V gives CDR1 SGHKS, CDR2 YYEKEE (reference sequence). V gave up 2 bases and J gave up 7 bases, with 16 bases separating them. CDR3 coding DNA: TGTGCCAGCAGCTTAAAGGGGACGTCTCGAGAGCAGTACTTC. Translation: CASSLKGTSREQYF.

This clonotype was counted at least ten times. The V call is TRBV20-1, the J call TRBJ1-4; D gene unclear. The CDR3 is 17 residues long. With 0 bases removed from V and 3 bases from J, the gap between germline ends came to 17 bases. Germline V lookup: CDR1 DFQATT, CDR2 SNEGSKA (reference sequence). The CDR3 bases are TGCAGTGCTAGAGATTACTCAAACCTGGAGCCTAATGAAAAACTGTTTTTT. This encodes CSARDYSNLEPNEKLFF.

This clonotype came up a few times. The chain carries TRBV5-1 and TRBJ2-7; 13 bases match TRBD2. V shed 3 bases and J 3 bases; nucleotides not matched to a gene: 12. The CDR3 contains 18 residues. From germline, CDR1 is SGHRS and CDR2 YFSETQ. CDR3 sequence reads: CASSSTSGLAGYLYEQYF. The CDR3 DNA reads TGCGCCAGCAGCTCGACTTCGGGACTAGCGGGGTACCTCTACGAGCAGTACTTC. Drawing the rest from reference TRBV5-1 and TRBJ2-7, the complete variable domain is KAGVTQTPRYLIKTRGQQVTLSCSPISGHRSVSWYQQTPGQGLQFLFEYFSETQRNKGNFPGRFSGRQFSNSRSEMNVSTLELGDSALYLCASSSTSGLAGYLYEQYFGPGTRLTVT.

This clonotype was recorded a few times. V gene TRBV2 combines with J gene TRBJ2-1; TRBD2 aligns across 10 bases. CDR1 and CDR2 (germline): SNHLY, FYNNEI. J gave up 10 bases and V 3 bases, and 9 bases lay outside the gene matches. The CDR3 has 15 residues. CDR3 in DNA: TGTGCCAGCAGTGAGAGAGCTAGCGGGAGTTGGGAGCAGTTCTTC. This codes for CASSERASGSWEQFF. The variable domain in full, completed from reference TRBV2 and TRBJ2-1, reads EPEVTQTPSHQVTQMGQEVILRCVPISNHLYFYWYRQILGQKVEFLVSFYNNEISEKSEIFDDQFSVERPDGSNFTLKIRSTKLEDSAMYFCASSERASGSWEQFFGPGTRLTVL.

V usage is TRBV3-1 and J usage is TRBJ2-7; 10 nucleotides match TRBD2. After removal of 1 base from V and 4 bases from J, the junction contained 10 bases not matched to a gene. Per the germline V gene, CDR1 is LGHDT and CDR2 is YNNKEL (reference sequence). This CDR3 is 17 amino acids long. The CDR3: CASSQVKTSGLGYEQYF. The CDR3 DNA reads TGTGCCAGCAGCCAAGTTAAGACTAGCGGGCTAGGTTACGAGCAGTACTTC.

The V gene is TRBV27, the J gene TRBJ2-3; possibly TRBD1 or TRBD2 for D (5 bases each). This CDR3 is 15 amino acids long. The V and J ends lost 5 bases and 5 bases respectively, with 17 bases between them. Looked up from germline, CDR1 is MNHEY and CDR2 is SMNVEV (reference sequence). The CDR3 sequence: CASSPLRDPGDTQYF. CDR3 nucleotide sequence: TGTGCCAGCAGTCCCTTACGGGACCCTGGAGATACGCAGTATTTT.

This clonotype was seen many times. This chain joins TRBV5-1 and TRBJ2-7, with D hard to call. V was pared by 5 bases and J by 6 bases, with 21 bases between. This CDR3 is built from 15 residues. Per germline, CDR1 SGHRS and CDR2 YFSETQ. The CDR3 DNA reads as TGCGCCAGCAGGGGTATGATCGTCGACCCCGTCGAGCAGTACTTC. Encoded protein: CASRGMIVDPVEQYF.

This clonotype was recorded many times. The chain employs TRBV2 and TRBJ2-1; D gene unclear. Trimming cost V 6 bases and J 5 bases, with 2 bases left between them. Germline-derived CDR1 and CDR2 are SNHLY and FYNNEI. This CDR3 spans 10 amino acids. The CDR3 is CASRDNEQFF. CDR3 DNA sequence: TGTGCCAGCAGGGACAATGAGCAGTTCTTC.

This clonotype was observed a few times. This CDR3 reads CSAREGFGGGPGGEQFF. CDR3 nucleotides: TGCAGTGCTAGAGAAGGATTCGGGGGAGGGCCGGGCGGTGAGCAGTTCTTC. J is TRBJ2-1 and V is TRBV20-1, with 7 bases lining up with TRBD2. V shed 0 bases and J 9 bases; nucleotides not matched to a gene: 17. CDR1 and CDR2 (germline): DFQATT, SNEGSKA (reference sequence). CDR3 length equals 17 residues.

This clonotype was detected many times. The gene calls are TRBV20-1 and TRBJ2-1; D possibly uses TRBD1 or TRBD2 (5 bases each). This CDR3 has 14 residues. Per the germline V gene, CDR1 is DFQATT and CDR2 is SNEGSKA (reference sequence). V lost 6 bases and J lost 0, with 12 bases in between. CDR3 nucleotides: TGCAGTGCCCGGGACCCAAGCTCCTACAATGAGCAGTTCTTC. Translated, it gives CSARDPSSYNEQFF.

The J gene is TRBJ1-2, the V gene TRBV7-3; TRBD1 aligns across 7 bases. This CDR3 region has 13 residues. Losses at the gene ends were 5 bases for V and 4 bases for J; bases not matched to a gene: 4. CDR1 and CDR2 (germline): SGHTA, FQGTGA. CDR3 DNA: TGTGCCAGCAGCCCAGGGGGTGTCTATGGCTACACCTTC. Translating gives CASSPGGVYGYTF.

This clonotype was detected only a few times. The CDR3 DNA follows: TGCAGCGTTGAAGTTTGGCCGGAGAGGCAAGAGACCCAGTACTTC. Translation gives CSVEVWPERQETQYF. V and J are TRBV29-1 and TRBJ2-5; no firm D call. The CDR3 contains 15 residues. Germline V gene data show CDR1 as SQVTM and CDR2 as ANQGSEA. V was pared by 1 base and J by 2 bases, with 14 bases between.